These 20 T cell receptor beta chains were sequenced from one sample in a study of cytomegalovirus exposure and HLA in healthy donors (dated by TCRdb to between 2016 and 2019). The library was prepared using the immunoSEQ multiplex PCR assay. The multiplex PCR relied on a mix of 60 forward primers for TCR Vbeta segments and 13 reverse primers for TCR Jbeta segments. The table was pulled from immuneACCESS by TCRdb, which kept in-frame rearrangements only. Such tables lose some clones; where checked, under half of the loss comes from unresolved V genes, and the rest has no known cause. The sample data list around 100,000 clones, and 76% of these were observed just once. About 9.3% of the sample comes from the top ten. Material: PBMCs. The receptors stem from a young woman in good health and CMV-seropositive.

The rearrangement links TRBV6-4 to TRBJ1-2; D ambiguous. Germline CDR1 MRHNA, CDR2 SNTAGT. The CDR3 has 12 residues. V was trimmed by 6 bases and J by 7 bases, leaving 12 bases between them. CDR3 coding DNA: TGTGCCAGCAGGAACAGAGCGGGTGGCTACACCTTC. Amino acid sequence: CASRNRAGGYTF.

J is TRBJ2-2 and V is TRBV9; D not resolved. Germline CDR1 reads SGDLS; CDR2 reads YYNGEE. The CDR3 is 14 residues long. The germline V and J ends were trimmed by 0 bases and 4 bases, with 7 bases remaining between them. CDR3 sequence reads: CASSVAAATGELFF. The DNA for the CDR3 is TGTGCCAGCAGCGTAGCGGCGGCCACCGGGGAGCTGTTTTTT.

This chain uses TRBV18 with TRBJ1-6; no definite D call. With 2 bases removed from V and 7 bases from J, the gap between germline ends came to 9 bases. This CDR3 spans 14 amino acids. Germline CDR1 KGHSH, CDR2 LQKENI. DNA for the CDR3: TGTGCCAGCTCACCATTGAGGGAAAATTCACCCCTCCACTTT. Translation: CASSPLRENSPLHF.

The sample holds one count of this clone. The chain links TRBV7-8 to TRBJ2-1; possible D gene TRBD1, 5 bases. There are 16 residues in the CDR3. Between the trimmed V and J ends, which lost 5 bases and 6 bases, there was a span of 20 bases. Per the germline V gene, CDR1 is SGHVS and CDR2 is FQNEAQ. The DNA for the CDR3 is TGTGCCAGCAGCCCCTCTAGGGCAGGGATTTCCAATGAGCAGTTCTTC. It specifies CASSPSRAGISNEQFF. Full variable domain (missing parts from reference TRBV7-8 and TRBJ2-1): GAGVSQSPRYKVAKRGQDVALRCDPISGHVSLFWYQQALGQGPEFLTYFQNEAQLDKSGLPSDRFFAERPEGSVSTLKIQRTQQEDSAVYLCASSPSRAGISNEQFFGPGTRLTVL.

The gene calls are TRBV27 and TRBJ1-5, with D possibly being TRBD1 (6 bases). V was clipped by 5 bases and J by 7 bases, with 21 bases between them. The CDR3 is 16 residues long. The germline V gene has CDR1 MNHEY and CDR2 SMNVEV (reference sequence). The CDR3 sequence is CASSPSGGSGVQPQHF. Here the CDR3 DNA reads TGTGCCAGCAGTCCCTCGGGGGGCTCCGGGGTCCAGCCCCAGCATTTT.

The chain recombines TRBV27 with TRBJ2-7, with 8 nucleotides matching TRBD2. Losses at the gene ends were 8 bases for V and 0 bases for J; bases not matched to a gene: 3. Germline V gene lookup returns CDR1 MNHEY and CDR2 SMNVEV (reference sequence). The CDR3 totals 13 residues. The CDR3 here is CASRGTSSYEQYF. CDR3 DNA: TGTGCCAGCCGAGGGACTAGCTCCTACGAGCAGTACTTC.

The rearrangement uses TRBV9 and TRBJ1-1, with TRBD1 as a possible D gene (5 bases). The germline CDR1 and CDR2 sequences are SGDLS and YYNGEE. This CDR3 is built from 16 residues. V was cut by 0 bases and J by 0 bases, with 12 bases left in between. The CDR3 here is CASSVASAGLNTEAFF. The CDR3 nucleotides read TGTGCCAGCAGCGTAGCTTCGGCAGGGCTGAACACTGAAGCTTTCTTT.

The V gene is TRBV6-6, the J gene TRBJ1-1, with a tentative D call TRBD1 (5 bases). CDR1 and CDR2 (germline): MNHNY, SVGAGI (reference sequence). Trimming removed 6 bases at V and 4 bases at J, with 18 bases between. There are 15 residues in the CDR3. This CDR3 is CASSANQPGLTEAFF. The CDR3 DNA is TGTGCCAGCAGCGCTAACCAACCGGGACTCACTGAAGCTTTCTTT.

This chain uses TRBV19 with TRBJ1-5; tentative D call: TRBD1 (6 bases). CDR3 length: 18 amino acids. V was shortened by 6 bases and J by 3 bases, with 24 bases between the two germline ends. Per the germline V gene, CDR1 is LNHDA and CDR2 is SQIVND (reference sequence). The CDR3 DNA reads as TGTGCCAGTAGCTCATTTAGGGGGGGGCAGGGGTTCAATCAGCCCCAGCATTTT. It specifies CASSSFRGGQGFNQPQHF.

The chain carries TRBV5-1 and TRBJ2-3, with TRBD2 matching over 10 bases. This CDR3 contains 17 residues. V shed 4 bases and J 1 base; nucleotides not matched to a gene: 9. The germline V gene encodes CDR1 SGHRS and CDR2 YFSETQ. The DNA for the CDR3 is TGCGCCAGCAGCCCGGGACTAGCGAGATCCCGCACAGATACGCAGTATTTT. As protein: CASSPGLARSRTDTQYF.

The CDR3 DNA sequence: TGTGCCAGCAGTTTAGCGGCTGGCTACGAGCAGTACTTC. It specifies CASSLAAGYEQYF. The chain combines TRBV27 with TRBJ2-7; D remains ambiguous. The V end lost 2 bases, the J end lost 3 bases, and 8 bases lay between the germline ends. The CDR3 extends over 13 amino acids. From germline, CDR1 is MNHEY and CDR2 SMNVEV (reference sequence).

CDR3: CASSPLGGQTEAFF. For the CDR3, the DNA is TGTGCCAGCAGTCCTTTGGGGGGACAGACCGAAGCTTTCTTT. The chain joins TRBV2 to TRBJ1-1; 7 bases line up with TRBD1. The CDR3 runs 14 residues. The germline V gene encodes CDR1 SNHLY and CDR2 FYNNEI. The junction had 11 bases not matched to a gene; V was cut back by 5 bases and J by 8 bases.

The rearrangement uses TRBV2 and TRBJ1-5; no clear D gene. Looked up from germline, CDR1 is SNHLY and CDR2 is FYNNEI. V gave up 3 bases and J gave up 1 base, with 7 bases separating them. This CDR3 comprises 14 residues. The CDR3: CASSDTTSNQPQHF. CDR3 in DNA: TGTGCCAGCAGTGATACCACAAGCAATCAGCCCCAGCATTTT.

The rearrangement joins TRBV7-2 to TRBJ2-7, with TRBD2 as a possible D gene (6 bases). From germline, CDR1 is SGHTA and CDR2 FQGNSA. V was clipped by 5 bases and J by 6 bases, with 20 bases between them. The length of the CDR3 is 15 residues. Written as DNA, the CDR3 is TGTGCCAGCAGCCCGCGGGGCAGGCACCTGGGCGAGCAGTACTTC. Protein product: CASSPRGRHLGEQYF.

The chain is built from TRBV5-1 and TRBJ1-1, with 9 bases matching TRBD1. Looked up from germline, CDR1 is SGHRS and CDR2 is YFSETQ. This CDR3 has 16 amino acids. Trimming removed 4 bases from V and 0 bases from J; junction bases left unmatched: 7. The CDR3 DNA sequence: TGCGCCAGCAGCACCGGACAGGGGACCATGAACACTGAAGCTTTCTTT. It is translated as CASSTGQGTMNTEAFF.

This chain connects TRBV2 to TRBJ1-1; a weak D match, TRBD1 (5 bases). Trimming took 4 bases from V and 7 from J, leaving 10 bases between them. The CDR3 has 12 amino acids. Germline V gene lookup returns CDR1 SNHLY and CDR2 FYNNEI. For the CDR3, the DNA is TGTGCCAGCAGTGGCAGGGCGCGTGAAGCTTTCTTT. It codes for CASSGRAREAFF.

The chain employs TRBV4-3 and TRBJ2-7, with 9 positions matching TRBD1. V lost 3 bases and J lost 4; bases outside the gene matches: 4. Germline V lookup: CDR1 LGHNA, CDR2 YSLEER. This CDR3 comprises 14 residues. The DNA for the CDR3 is TGCGCCAGCAGCCAGTCAGGACAGGGGTACGAGCAGTACTTC. It specifies CASSQSGQGYEQYF.

V gene TRBV4-2 combines with J gene TRBJ2-2, with a possible D match to TRBD2 (6 bases). CDR3 size: 15 residues. The germline V and J ends were trimmed by 0 bases and 8 bases, with 13 bases remaining between them. Germline V gives CDR1 LGHNA, CDR2 YNFKEQ. The CDR3 DNA sequence: TGTGCCAGCAGCCAAGAATCGATGGGAGGTGGGGAGCTGTTTTTT. It translates to CASSQESMGGGELFF.

This clone turned up a few times. V gene TRBV2 combines with J gene TRBJ1-6; 9 bases are shared with TRBD1. Germline CDR1 reads SNHLY; CDR2 reads FYNNEI. V dropped 7 bases and J dropped 9; count of bases not matched to a gene: 7. The CDR3 spans 14 residues. The CDR3 sequence is CASTSDRGRSPLHF. CDR3 bases: TGTGCCAGCACATCGGACAGGGGTCGTTCACCCCTCCACTTT.

This chain joins TRBV2 and TRBJ1-1; D is perhaps TRBD1 (6 bases). V dropped 6 bases and J dropped 8 bases, with 22 bases sitting between them. The CDR3 is made up of 15 amino acids. The V gene's germline CDR1 is SNHLY and CDR2 FYNNEI. The CDR3: CASRKLGGPGEEAFF. The CDR3 nucleotides are TGTGCCAGCAGAAAATTAGGGGGACCCGGCGAGGAAGCTTTCTTT.